Listed below are T cell receptor beta chains from one sample, sequenced in a study of cytomegalovirus exposure and HLA in healthy donors. Profiled with immunoSEQ multiplex PCR; TCRdb holds only in-frame clones, not every one. The table has approximately 280,000 clones, 70% to 90% seen once. The sequencing input was PBMCs. These receptors came from a man in his forties in good health and CMV-seropositive. The conserved cysteine and the conserved F or W are not part of the CDR3 here. The order of the fields is CDR3 length, V gene, clone size, CDR3 protein. Not all rows give a size; the values are once, few, many and, for expanded clones, a class.

cdr3_length: 10; v_call: TRBV29-1; clone_size: NA; cdr3_aa: SAQAGANVLT
cdr3_length: 15; v_call: TRBV11-2; clone_size: NA; cdr3_aa: ASSLMVGLVLGDEQF
cdr3_length: 10; v_call: TRBV30; clone_size: NA; cdr3_aa: AWSLQTGELF
cdr3_length: 13; v_call: TRBV11-2; clone_size: NA; cdr3_aa: ASSLVWEKDYEQY
cdr3_length: 13; v_call: TRBV4-3; clone_size: NA; cdr3_aa: ASSHRGGPPYEQY
cdr3_length: 12; v_call: TRBV6-5; clone_size: NA; cdr3_aa: ASSGGRDNQPQH
cdr3_length: 12; v_call: TRBV28; clone_size: NA; cdr3_aa: ASSLFRGFYEQY
cdr3_length: 12; v_call: TRBV9; clone_size: NA; cdr3_aa: ASSRGGNAREQY
cdr3_length: 11; v_call: TRBV27; clone_size: NA; cdr3_aa: ASRRTGDYEQY
cdr3_length: 10; v_call: TRBV27; clone_size: NA; cdr3_aa: ASTDRAMEQY
cdr3_length: 14; v_call: TRBV27; clone_size: NA; cdr3_aa: ASSSGTGIGADTQY
cdr3_length: 13; v_call: TRBV7-9; clone_size: NA; cdr3_aa: ASSSLRAGANVLT
cdr3_length: 17; v_call: TRBV21-1; clone_size: NA; cdr3_aa: ASPWISGATLSSTDTQY
cdr3_length: 15; v_call: TRBV9; clone_size: NA; cdr3_aa: ASSPRGAGALHNEQF
cdr3_length: 12; v_call: TRBV6-1; clone_size: NA; cdr3_aa: ASSEGQGNQPQH
cdr3_length: 12; v_call: TRBV21-1; clone_size: few; cdr3_aa: ASTRTPRNTEAF
cdr3_length: 12; v_call: TRBV5-1; clone_size: NA; cdr3_aa: ASSVSRRYNEQF
cdr3_length: 12; v_call: TRBV11-2; clone_size: NA; cdr3_aa: ASSSTGAQETQY
cdr3_length: 13; v_call: TRBV27; clone_size: once; cdr3_aa: ASSSTVFVDTEAF
cdr3_length: 12; v_call: TRBV6-5; clone_size: NA; cdr3_aa: ASSYRGGDEKLF
cdr3_length: 14; v_call: TRBV27; clone_size: NA; cdr3_aa: ASSPGGLAQYNEQF
cdr3_length: 11; v_call: TRBV28; clone_size: NA; cdr3_aa: ASSRQTPYGYT
cdr3_length: 14; v_call: TRBV10-1; clone_size: NA; cdr3_aa: ASSETAGSVNTEAF
cdr3_length: 12; v_call: TRBV6-1; clone_size: NA; cdr3_aa: ASTLGTGSYEQY
cdr3_length: 13; v_call: TRBV27; clone_size: NA; cdr3_aa: ASSLSRSSYNEQF
cdr3_length: 11; v_call: TRBV28; clone_size: NA; cdr3_aa: ASSLRGPETQY
cdr3_length: 13; v_call: TRBV6-5; clone_size: NA; cdr3_aa: ASTRQGQANEKLF
cdr3_length: 13; v_call: TRBV27; clone_size: NA; cdr3_aa: ASSLEAGGVHEQY
cdr3_length: 11; v_call: TRBV30; clone_size: NA; cdr3_aa: AWSGPGGDTQY
cdr3_length: 11; v_call: TRBV2; clone_size: NA; cdr3_aa: ASSTLENTEAF
cdr3_length: 11; v_call: TRBV28; clone_size: NA; cdr3_aa: ASSLPGTGELF
cdr3_length: 12; v_call: TRBV5-8; clone_size: NA; cdr3_aa: ASHRDSASFGYT
cdr3_length: 12; v_call: TRBV5-4; clone_size: NA; cdr3_aa: ASEGFGKNTEAF
cdr3_length: 14; v_call: TRBV9; clone_size: NA; cdr3_aa: ASTPTRDSIMNTQY
cdr3_length: 13; v_call: TRBV5-6; clone_size: NA; cdr3_aa: ASSFVSGRINTQY
cdr3_length: 13; v_call: TRBV28; clone_size: NA; cdr3_aa: ASSESGRATETQY
cdr3_length: 13; v_call: TRBV19; clone_size: NA; cdr3_aa: ASRPDRGSYNEQF
cdr3_length: 13; v_call: TRBV5-4; clone_size: few; cdr3_aa: ASSPRLAGYYEQY
cdr3_length: 15; v_call: TRBV4-1; clone_size: once; cdr3_aa: ASSPFLGQGSRNEQF
cdr3_length: 12; v_call: TRBV7-2; clone_size: NA; cdr3_aa: ASSPRAGNYEQY
cdr3_length: 12; v_call: TRBV7-8; clone_size: NA; cdr3_aa: ASSLLGNTGELF
cdr3_length: 13; v_call: TRBV5-1; clone_size: NA; cdr3_aa: ASSLVWGLGEKLF
cdr3_length: 15; v_call: TRBV27; clone_size: NA; cdr3_aa: ASSPYPDRGRGTEAF
cdr3_length: 11; v_call: TRBV9; clone_size: NA; cdr3_aa: ASSWDRGGEQY
cdr3_length: 13; v_call: TRBV6-5; clone_size: NA; cdr3_aa: ASSYSVSGANALT
cdr3_length: 13; v_call: TRBV7-2; clone_size: NA; cdr3_aa: ASSLRGSVTGELF
cdr3_length: 14; v_call: TRBV10-1; clone_size: NA; cdr3_aa: ASSDLASGNFGEQY
cdr3_length: 15; v_call: TRBV2; clone_size: NA; cdr3_aa: ASSERGQGSINYGYT
cdr3_length: 15; v_call: TRBV4-1; clone_size: NA; cdr3_aa: ASSQDRSGGYTGELF
cdr3_length: 13; v_call: TRBV4-1; clone_size: NA; cdr3_aa: ASSQGPGTAYEQY
cdr3_length: 11; v_call: TRBV4-3; clone_size: NA; cdr3_aa: ASRRSGNTEAF
cdr3_length: 13; v_call: TRBV27; clone_size: NA; cdr3_aa: ASSSTPTGPRPQH
cdr3_length: 11; v_call: TRBV5-1; clone_size: once; cdr3_aa: ASSLESFNTIY
cdr3_length: 16; v_call: TRBV6-1; clone_size: NA; cdr3_aa: ASSELGQTASGANVLT
cdr3_length: 10; v_call: TRBV21-1; clone_size: NA; cdr3_aa: ASDRVNHEQY
cdr3_length: 12; v_call: TRBV7-2; clone_size: NA; cdr3_aa: ASSLTSGDNEQF
cdr3_length: 14; v_call: TRBV10-1; clone_size: NA; cdr3_aa: ASRIYQGARAGELF
cdr3_length: 16; v_call: TRBV11-1; clone_size: NA; cdr3_aa: ASSLTRTIAGSPETQY